Included here is one T cell receptor (beta chain) sequence, with context. At one of its ends the junction is not consistent with the germline gene, which may arise from a read error. The sample originates from a study of T cells of healthy individuals. This CDR3 has 11 residues. The V gene's germline CDR1 is SQVTM and CDR2 ANQGSEA. A single record per CDR3 protein comes from TCRdb applying MiXCR to the 5' RACE reads. The sample carries about 82,000 distinct CDR3 sequences, approximately 4.8% recorded once. V usage is TRBV29-1 and J usage is TRBJ2-3; 7 bases match TRBD1. The receptor comes from a female donor in good health. Here the CDR3 DNA reads TGCAGCGTTGAGCGGACAGGATGGCGGAATTTT. This sequence encodes CSVERTGWRNF.